The 18 T cell receptor beta chains below come from one sample, sequenced in a study of OX40 agonist ivuxolimab in advanced cancers. Here immunoSEQ multiplex PCR was the method, and the copy in TCRdb shows in-frame clones only, minus some. The sample contains tens of thousands of clones, roughly 88% of which appear only once. The sequencing used CD4+ or CD8+ T cells sorted from blood, collected in a trial of the OX40 agonist ivuxolimab. The receptors here all came from an adult with an advanced solid tumor such as melanoma, head and neck, liver or kidney cancer.

This chain links TRBV6-1 with TRBJ1-2, with a weak D call TRBD1 (5 bases). The germline CDR1 and CDR2 sequences are MNHNS and SASEGT. The CDR3 consists of 15 residues. V was trimmed by 3 bases and J by 3 bases, leaving 14 bases between them. The CDR3 sequence: CASSELWTSYYGYTF. DNA for the CDR3: TGTGCCAGCAGTGAGCTGTGGACATCTTACTATGGCTACACCTTC.

The chain recombines TRBV6-1 with TRBJ1-6; D not resolved. This CDR3 contains 11 residues. Germline V gene sequence: CDR1 MNHNS, CDR2 SASEGT. Trimming removed 5 bases at V and 12 bases at J, with 8 bases between. CDR3 nucleotides: TGTGCCAGCAGTTACCCCGGACCCCTCCACTTT. Translation: CASSYPGPLHF.

The V and J genes are TRBV6-1 and TRBJ1-5; a possible D gene is TRBD1 (6 bases). Germline CDR1 and CDR2: MNHNS and SASEGT. Trimming removed 7 bases from V and 9 bases from J, with 13 bases in between. This CDR3 region has 12 residues. In DNA, the CDR3 is TGTGCCAGCAACCCGACAGGAGGGCCCCAGCATTTT. The encoded protein is CASNPTGGPQHF.

The chain couples TRBV6-5 to TRBJ1-1; D unclear. The V gene lost 6 bases and the J gene lost 0 bases, with 11 bases spanning the gap. Germline CDR1 and CDR2: MNHEY and SVGAGI. The length of the CDR3 is 14 residues. Here the CDR3 DNA reads TGTGCCAGCAGCTTGCCACAGTTGAACACTGAAGCTTTCTTT. Its translation is CASSLPQLNTEAFF.

The genes are TRBV7-6 and TRBJ1-2; maybe TRBD1 (5 bases). Germline CDR1 reads SGHVS; CDR2 reads FNYEAQ. This CDR3 contains 12 residues. V shed 5 bases and J shed 4 bases, with 8 bases lying between them. The CDR3 nucleotides are TGTGCCAGCAGCGGGGGGGGCTATGGCTACACCTTC. Residues: CASSGGGYGYTF.

The V gene is TRBV7-8, the J gene TRBJ2-3, with 12 bases lining up with TRBD2. CDR1 SGHVS and CDR2 FQNEAQ come from the germline V gene. V was pared by 2 bases and J by 8 bases, with 11 bases of the junction left unmatched. CDR3 length: 17 amino acids. DNA of the CDR3: TGTGCCAGCAGCTTATTACTGGCTAGCGGGGGGGCGGGTACGCAGTATTTT. This encodes CASSLLLASGGAGTQYF. The full variable domain, completed using reference TRBV7-8 and TRBJ2-3, is GAGVSQSPRYKVAKRGQDVALRCDPISGHVSLFWYQQALGQGPEFLTYFQNEAQLDKSGLPSDRFFAERPEGSVSTLKIQRTQQEDSAVYLCASSLLLASGGAGTQYFGPGTRLTVL.

This chain connects TRBV28 to TRBJ1-2; a possible D gene is TRBD1 (6 bases). The CDR3 extends over 14 amino acids. Trimming shortened V by 6 bases and J by 8 bases, and 19 bases separated the two germline ends. Germline V CDR1 and CDR2: MDHEN, SYDVKM. The CDR3 DNA follows: TGTGCCAGCAGATTCAGGGGTTCCAGAGGAGGCTACACCTTC. As protein: CASRFRGSRGGYTF.

This sequence joins TRBV4-1 and TRBJ2-3; D call uncertain. This CDR3 has 17 amino acids. Germline CDR1 MGHRA, CDR2 YSYEKL. The V and J ends lost 0 bases and 1 base respectively, with 14 bases between them. The CDR3: CASSQERASSGTDTQYF. The CDR3 coding sequence is TGCGCCAGCAGCCAAGAAAGGGCTAGTTCGGGCACAGATACGCAGTATTTT.

The chain combines TRBV18 with TRBJ2-2; perhaps TRBD1 as D (5 bases). The V end was cut by 6 bases, the J end by 7 bases, with 9 bases between. Per germline, CDR1 KGHSH and CDR2 LQKENI. The CDR3 extends over 12 amino acids. CDR3 nucleotides: TGTGCCAGCTCGCACAGGATCGGGGAGCTGTTTTTT. Its translation: CASSHRIGELFF. Full variable domain (rest looked up from reference TRBV18 and TRBJ2-2): NAGVMQNPRHLVRRRGQEARLRCSPMKGHSHVYWYRQLPEEGLKFMVYLQKENIIDESGMPKERFSAEFPKEGPSILRIQQVVRGDSAAYFCASSHRIGELFFGEGSRLTVL.

This chain joins TRBV7-9 and TRBJ2-2; unclear D gene. Germline V gene data show CDR1 as SEHNR and CDR2 as FQNEAQ (reference sequence). The CDR3 has 11 residues. V lost 7 bases to trimming and J lost 4 bases, with 4 bases between them. In DNA, the CDR3 is TGTGCCAGCAAGGGCACCGGGGAGCTGTTTTTT. It is translated as CASKGTGELFF.

The J gene is TRBJ2-7, the V gene TRBV29-1; D is tentatively TRBD1 or TRBD2 (5 bases each). CDR1 is SQVTM and CDR2 is ANQGSEA in the germline V gene. V lost 6 bases to trimming and J lost 0 bases, with 15 bases between them. The CDR3 has 14 residues. The CDR3 loop is CSVLRDPSSYEQYF. The CDR3 coding sequence is TGCAGCGTCCTCCGGGACCCTAGCTCCTACGAGCAGTACTTC.

The J gene is TRBJ1-4, the V gene TRBV7-9, with no clear D. This CDR3 has 15 residues. From germline, CDR1 is SEHNR and CDR2 FQNEAQ (reference sequence). Trimming took 1 base from V and 5 from J, leaving 11 bases between them. CDR3 in amino acids: CASSLVEKRNEKLFF. The CDR3 bases are TGTGCCAGCAGCTTAGTTGAGAAGAGAAATGAAAAACTGTTTTTT. Together with reference TRBV7-9 and TRBJ1-4, the CDR3 gives the full variable domain: DTGVSQNPRHKITKRGQNVTFRCDPISEHNRLYWYRQTLGQGPEFLTYFQNEAQLEKSRLLSDRFSAERPKGSFSTLEIQRTEQGDSAMYLCASSLVEKRNEKLFFGSGTQLSVL.

The chain joins TRBV10-1 to TRBJ1-5; TRBD1 aligns across 7 bases. The CDR3 sequence is 17 residues long. Germline trimming cut 2 bases from V and 1 base from J; bases unmatched to any gene: 8. CDR1 and CDR2 from the germline V gene are WNHNN and SYGVQD (reference sequence). The CDR3 protein is CASSEDRVGWSNQPQHF. As DNA, the CDR3 is TGCGCCAGCAGTGAGGACAGGGTTGGTTGGAGCAATCAGCCCCAGCATTTT.

The V gene is TRBV11-1, the J gene TRBJ2-5; D ambiguous. Looked up from germline, CDR1 is SGHAT and CDR2 is FQDESV (reference sequence). CDR3 length: 11 residues. Trimming shortened V by 1 base and J by 11 bases, and 8 bases separated the two germline ends. In DNA, the CDR3 is TGTGCCAGCAGCTTAGGCCGAGTACAGTACTTC. This gives the protein CASSLGRVQYF.

This rearrangement joins TRBV13 to TRBJ1-1; D gene unclear. Trimming shortened V by 2 bases and J by 0 bases, and 4 bases separated the two germline ends. The germline V gene has CDR1 PRHDT and CDR2 FYEKMQ (reference sequence). The CDR3 totals 13 residues. The CDR3 sequence: CASSLTMNTEAFF. The CDR3 DNA follows: TGTGCCAGCAGCTTAACTATGAACACTGAAGCTTTCTTT.

The V and J genes are TRBV6-6 and TRBJ2-1, with a possible D match to TRBD1 (5 bases). Germline V gene sequence: CDR1 MNHNY, CDR2 SVGAGI (reference sequence). Trimming took 8 bases from V and 0 from J, leaving 14 bases between them. CDR3 length equals 15 residues. DNA of the CDR3: TGTGCCAGCTCAGGGTCCTCGAGCTCCTACAATGAGCAGTTCTTC. Residues: CASSGSSSSYNEQFF.

This chain connects TRBV7-9 to TRBJ1-2; no clear D. Germline V gene sequence: CDR1 SEHNR, CDR2 FQNEAQ (reference sequence). The CDR3 extends over 12 amino acids. V gave up 1 base and J gave up 2 bases, with 2 bases separating them. This CDR3 is CASSLGNYGYTF. The CDR3 region has the DNA TGTGCCAGCAGCTTAGGGAACTATGGCTACACCTTC.

The CDR3 DNA reads TGTGCCAGCAGCCTTGGACAGGGCTTGAACACTGAAGCTTTCTTT. Translated: CASSLGQGLNTEAFF. This rearrangement joins TRBV11-3 to TRBJ1-1, with 8 bases identical to TRBD1. V lost 5 bases and J lost 0; bases outside the gene matches: 5. Germline CDR1 is SGHNT and CDR2 is YENEEA. The CDR3 extends over 15 amino acids. Variable domain in full (rest from reference TRBV11-3 and TRBJ1-1): EAGVVQSPRYKIIEKKQPVAFWCNPISGHNTLYWYLQNLGQGPELLIRYENEEAVDDSQLPKDRFSAERLKGVDSTLKIQPAELGDSAVYLCASSLGQGLNTEAFFGQGTRLTVV.